The next 25 T cell receptor beta chains were all read from a single sample in a study of beta chain features in type 1 diabetes. Antigens for these TCRs are unknown. Broader study findings: Among patients with Type 1 diabetes, TCRB CDR3s were moderately but significantly shorter in every one of the four CD4+ subsets.

As every portion of the isolated RNA was reverse transcribed, the sequencing read expressed TCRB transcripts. Clones were read by immunoSEQ multiplex PCR, and TCRdb kept only the in-frame ones, dropping some. Of hundreds of thousands of clones listed, 13% are singletons. Sequencing used naive CD4+ T cells from blood. The receptors shown here come from a man aged 18 to 30 with type 1 diabetes.

The table lists this clone with a count of one. The chain carries TRBV6-6 and TRBJ2-3; TRBD1 matches at 9 bases. From germline, CDR1 is MNHNY and CDR2 SVGAGI (reference sequence). V was clipped by 11 bases and J by 1 base; unmatched bases: 4. The CDR3 runs 13 residues. The CDR3 loop reads CAGRTGGTDTQYF. The CDR3 DNA is TGTGCCGGCCGGACAGGGGGCACAGATACGCAGTATTTT.

This chain joins TRBV6-5 and TRBJ2-5; 11 nucleotides align to TRBD1. Near its end, the DNA agrees better with TRBJ2-7, so the J call may be wrong. Germline V gene lookup returns CDR1 MNHEY and CDR2 SVGAGI. This CDR3 spans 14 amino acids. CDR3 nucleotide sequence: TGTGCCAGCAGTAAGGGGACAGGGGGTTACGAGCAGTACTTC. Translated, it gives CASSKGTGGYEQYF.

This clone appeared a few times. V is TRBV6-4 and J is TRBJ1-1; D unclear. The CDR3 runs to 13 residues. The ends were cut back, 6 bases at V and 1 base at J, with 9 bases in the middle. Germline CDR1 MRHNA, CDR2 SNTAGT. CDR3 DNA sequence: TGTGCCAGCAGCCTGACCGAGAACACTGAAGCTTTCTTT. Its translation is CASSLTENTEAFF.

The rearrangement joins TRBV29-1 to TRBJ2-7; perhaps TRBD2 as D (5 bases). Trimming removed 0 bases from V and 6 bases from J, with 15 bases in between. Germline CDR1 reads SQVTM; CDR2 reads ANQGSEA. The CDR3 loop spans 14 amino acids. The CDR3, as DNA: TGCAGCGTTGAAGATACCGGGAAGGGCAGCGAGCAGTACTTC. Its protein is CSVEDTGKGSEQYF.

This clone turned up a few times. This sequence joins TRBV30 and TRBJ1-1, with D unclear. The CDR3 totals 12 residues. CDR1 and CDR2 from the germline V gene are GTSNPN and SVGIG (reference sequence). The V end was cut by 1 base, the J end by 3 bases, with 6 bases between. CDR3 sequence reads: CAWSGTDTEAFF. The CDR3 nucleotides are TGTGCCTGGAGTGGAACGGACACTGAAGCTTTCTTT.

The V call is TRBV7-9, the J call TRBJ1-2, with 7 bases matching TRBD1. Germline CDR1 reads SEHNR; CDR2 reads FQNEAQ (reference sequence). J lost 0 bases, V lost 5 bases, and 9 bases had no gene match. The length of the CDR3 is 16 residues. In DNA, the CDR3 is TGTGCCAGCAGCGCAGGGGGTATGGCAGCTAACTATGGCTACACCTTC. Amino acid sequence: CASSAGGMAANYGYTF.

This clone occurred a few times. This chain uses TRBV7-2 with TRBJ1-6; no clear D gene. V was cut by 0 bases and J by 5 bases, with 11 bases left in between. CDR1 and CDR2 (germline): SGHTA, FQGNSA. This CDR3 spans 16 amino acids. CDR3 residues: CASSLAGALDNSPLHF. CDR3 sequence (DNA): TGTGCCAGCAGCTTAGCCGGAGCTCTTGATAATTCACCCCTCCACTTT.

This clone was picked up a small number of times. This rearrangement joins TRBV7-9 to TRBJ2-7; a weak D match, TRBD1 (6 bases). Germline CDR1 reads SEHNR; CDR2 reads FQNEAQ (reference sequence). The CDR3 has 17 residues. The V end was cut by 5 bases, the J end by 6 bases, with 26 bases between. CDR3 in DNA: TGTGCCAGCAGCGTCCCTCCAGGGGCTTCCTGGGCCCTCGAGCAGTACTTC. It encodes CASSVPPGASWALEQYF.

Details on this clone: At the DNA level, this CDR3 is encoded by other sequences in the same sample as well. The chain combines TRBV25-1 with TRBJ1-1, with D maybe TRBD1 (5 bases). The CDR3 contains 15 residues. CDR1 and CDR2 (germline): MGHDK, SYGVNS. The V and J ends lost 3 bases and 1 base respectively, with 12 bases between them. CDR3 in amino acids: CASSDPGTGNTEAFF. In DNA form, the CDR3 reads TGTGCCAGCAGTGACCCCGGGACGGGGAACACTGAAGCTTTCTTT.

This clone has more than one count but fewer than ten. The rearrangement uses TRBV2 and TRBJ1-5; 9 bases fit TRBD1. The CDR3 runs to 14 residues. V was clipped by 8 bases and J by 6 bases; unmatched bases: 8. The germline V gene has CDR1 SNHLY and CDR2 FYNNEI. CDR3 nucleotides: TGTGCCAGCGGACCGGGACAGGGATTTCAGCCCCAGCATTTT. Translated: CASGPGQGFQPQHF. The full variable domain, its missing parts supplied by reference TRBV2 and TRBJ1-5, is EPEVTQTPSHQVTQMGQEVILRCVPISNHLYFYWYRQILGQKVEFLVSFYNNEISEKSEIFDDQFSVERPDGSNFTLKIRSTKLEDSAMYFCASGPGQGFQPQHFGDGTRLSIL.

The sample holds a few counts of this clone. The chain carries TRBV9 and TRBJ2-7; D is uncertain. Germline lookup yields CDR1 SGDLS and CDR2 YYNGEE. This CDR3 is built from 14 residues. V was cut by 0 bases and J by 3 bases, with 10 bases left in between. CDR3 protein: CASSVAEESYEQYF. In DNA, the CDR3 is TGTGCCAGCAGCGTAGCGGAAGAGAGCTACGAGCAGTACTTC.

The J gene is TRBJ2-5, the V gene TRBV7-9, with a tentative D call TRBD2 (5 bases). V was pared by 5 bases and J by 4 bases, with 17 bases between. This CDR3 has 15 amino acids. Germline V lookup: CDR1 SEHNR, CDR2 FQNEAQ (reference sequence). CDR3 sequence reads: CASSLFGEGGETQYF. The CDR3 DNA follows: TGTGCCAGCAGCCTGTTCGGGGAAGGCGGAGAGACCCAGTACTTC.

Of note for this clone: Other DNA sequences in this specimen translate into the identical CDR3. V usage is TRBV30 and J usage is TRBJ1-1; D gene unclear. Germline assignment: CDR1 GTSNPN and CDR2 SVGIG (reference sequence). CDR3 length: 12 residues. Trimming shortened V by 0 bases and J by 1 base, and 3 bases separated the two germline ends. CDR3 sequence: CAWSVSNTEAFF. CDR3 nucleotides: TGTGCCTGGAGTGTTTCGAACACTGAAGCTTTCTTT.

The rearrangement joins TRBV28 to TRBJ1-2; D might be TRBD1 (6 bases). Trimming pared 1 base from V and 4 bases from J, leaving 13 bases between. This CDR3 contains 15 residues. CDR1 and CDR2 (germline): MDHEN, SYDVKM. CDR3 nucleotide sequence: TGTGCCAGCAGTTTATATGGGGGCGAAGTCTATGGCTACACCTTC. It translates to CASSLYGGEVYGYTF.

This clone was recorded a few times. Other DNA sequences in the sample encode the same CDR3. CDR3 protein: CSVERVYNEQFF. The DNA of the CDR3 is TGCAGCGTGGAGCGGGTATACAATGAGCAGTTCTTC. The chain recombines TRBV29-1 with TRBJ2-1; a weak D match, TRBD2 (6 bases). Germline assignment: CDR1 SQVTM and CDR2 ANQGSEA. The CDR3 loop spans 12 amino acids. V was shortened by 6 bases and J by 4 bases, with 10 bases between the two germline ends.

This clone was picked up a small number of times. The gene calls are TRBV9 and TRBJ2-7; TRBD1 matches 7 bases. V was pared by 4 bases and J by 0 bases, with 10 bases of the junction left unmatched. The CDR3 sequence is 16 residues long. Germline V gene sequence: CDR1 SGDLS, CDR2 YYNGEE. CDR3 nucleotide sequence: TGTGCCAGCAGCCCAAATCTGGACAGGAACTCCTACGAGCAGTACTTC. Translation: CASSPNLDRNSYEQYF.

This chain joins TRBV5-1 and TRBJ1-4; D is uncertain. V was pared by 2 bases and J by 0 bases, with 8 bases between. CDR1 and CDR2 (germline): SGHRS, YFSETQ. CDR3 length: 15 amino acids. The CDR3 loop is CASSFQGTTNEKLFF. Here the CDR3 DNA reads TGCGCCAGCAGCTTTCAAGGGACAACTAATGAAAAACTGTTTTTT.

The J gene is TRBJ2-1, the V gene TRBV5-1, with 9 bases lining up with TRBD1. From germline, CDR1 is SGHRS and CDR2 YFSETQ. The CDR3 totals 15 residues. Trimming at V came to 4 bases and at J to 5 bases, leaving 7 bases not matched to a gene. Written as DNA, the CDR3 is TGCGCCAGCAGCCAAATGGGACAGGGCAACAATGAGCAGTTCTTC. Encoded protein: CASSQMGQGNNEQFF.

The V call is TRBV5-4, the J call TRBJ1-5; no definite D call. The CDR3 extends over 12 amino acids. The V gene's germline CDR1 is SGHNT and CDR2 YYREEE (reference sequence). V lost 1 base and J 9 bases, leaving 8 bases between the germline ends. CDR3 sequence (DNA): TGTGCCAGCAGCTTGCCAGCGGGGCCCCAGCATTTT. Residues: CASSLPAGPQHF.

The table lists this clone with a few counts. The genes are TRBV13 and TRBJ2-7, with 10 bases matching TRBD1. This CDR3 is built from 15 residues. Germline lookup yields CDR1 PRHDT and CDR2 FYEKMQ (reference sequence). With V trimmed by 3 bases and J by 6 bases, 8 bases remained unmatched. The CDR3 nucleotides are TGTGCCAGCAGCTTCTCCGGGACAGGGGTTTCCGAGCAGTACTTC. The encoded protein is CASSFSGTGVSEQYF.

This clone showed up just a few times. The chain recombines TRBV30 with TRBJ2-3; a possible D gene is TRBD1 (6 bases). The CDR3 has 14 residues. The V and J ends lost 1 base and 3 bases respectively, with 11 bases between them. Germline lookup yields CDR1 GTSNPN and CDR2 SVGIG (reference sequence). CDR3 protein: CAWSEGTITDTQYF. CDR3 nucleotide sequence: TGTGCCTGGAGTGAGGGGACAATAACAGATACGCAGTATTTT.

This clone has more than one count but fewer than ten. For the CDR3, the DNA is TGTGCCTGGAGTACGGGGACAGGTCAGGGCTACACCTTC. Amino acids: CAWSTGTGQGYTF. The chain employs TRBV30 and TRBJ1-2; 8 bases map to TRBD1. CDR3 length: 13 amino acids. The germline V gene has CDR1 GTSNPN and CDR2 SVGIG (reference sequence). Trimming cost V 2 bases and J 8 bases; bases outside gene matches: 7.

This sequence joins TRBV7-9 and TRBJ1-1, with D perhaps TRBD1 (6 bases). Per germline, CDR1 SEHNR and CDR2 FQNEAQ (reference sequence). The CDR3 contains 14 residues. V dropped 1 base and J dropped 5 bases, with 11 bases sitting between them. DNA for the CDR3: TGTGCCAGCAGCTTAGTGGTGGGACAAACTGAAGCTTTCTTT. Translation gives CASSLVVGQTEAFF.

J is TRBJ1-2 and V is TRBV9; the match to TRBD1 covers 7 bases. CDR3 length equals 14 residues. Germline V gene lookup returns CDR1 SGDLS and CDR2 YYNGEE. The J segment lost 4 bases and the V segment lost 4 bases, leaving 7 bases of the junction unmatched. CDR3 sequence (DNA): TGTGCCAGCAGCCCACAGGGGTTCGGCTATGGCTACACCTTC. Protein: CASSPQGFGYGYTF.

CDR3 sequence: CATTGASTDTQYF. The CDR3 DNA reads TGTGCCACCACAGGGGCTTCCACAGATACGCAGTATTTT. The genes are TRBV7-9 and TRBJ2-3, with TRBD1 matching 7 bases. The CDR3 sequence is 13 residues long. Germline trimming cut 10 bases from V and 2 bases from J; bases unmatched to any gene: 6. CDR1 and CDR2 from the germline V gene are SEHNR and FQNEAQ (reference sequence).